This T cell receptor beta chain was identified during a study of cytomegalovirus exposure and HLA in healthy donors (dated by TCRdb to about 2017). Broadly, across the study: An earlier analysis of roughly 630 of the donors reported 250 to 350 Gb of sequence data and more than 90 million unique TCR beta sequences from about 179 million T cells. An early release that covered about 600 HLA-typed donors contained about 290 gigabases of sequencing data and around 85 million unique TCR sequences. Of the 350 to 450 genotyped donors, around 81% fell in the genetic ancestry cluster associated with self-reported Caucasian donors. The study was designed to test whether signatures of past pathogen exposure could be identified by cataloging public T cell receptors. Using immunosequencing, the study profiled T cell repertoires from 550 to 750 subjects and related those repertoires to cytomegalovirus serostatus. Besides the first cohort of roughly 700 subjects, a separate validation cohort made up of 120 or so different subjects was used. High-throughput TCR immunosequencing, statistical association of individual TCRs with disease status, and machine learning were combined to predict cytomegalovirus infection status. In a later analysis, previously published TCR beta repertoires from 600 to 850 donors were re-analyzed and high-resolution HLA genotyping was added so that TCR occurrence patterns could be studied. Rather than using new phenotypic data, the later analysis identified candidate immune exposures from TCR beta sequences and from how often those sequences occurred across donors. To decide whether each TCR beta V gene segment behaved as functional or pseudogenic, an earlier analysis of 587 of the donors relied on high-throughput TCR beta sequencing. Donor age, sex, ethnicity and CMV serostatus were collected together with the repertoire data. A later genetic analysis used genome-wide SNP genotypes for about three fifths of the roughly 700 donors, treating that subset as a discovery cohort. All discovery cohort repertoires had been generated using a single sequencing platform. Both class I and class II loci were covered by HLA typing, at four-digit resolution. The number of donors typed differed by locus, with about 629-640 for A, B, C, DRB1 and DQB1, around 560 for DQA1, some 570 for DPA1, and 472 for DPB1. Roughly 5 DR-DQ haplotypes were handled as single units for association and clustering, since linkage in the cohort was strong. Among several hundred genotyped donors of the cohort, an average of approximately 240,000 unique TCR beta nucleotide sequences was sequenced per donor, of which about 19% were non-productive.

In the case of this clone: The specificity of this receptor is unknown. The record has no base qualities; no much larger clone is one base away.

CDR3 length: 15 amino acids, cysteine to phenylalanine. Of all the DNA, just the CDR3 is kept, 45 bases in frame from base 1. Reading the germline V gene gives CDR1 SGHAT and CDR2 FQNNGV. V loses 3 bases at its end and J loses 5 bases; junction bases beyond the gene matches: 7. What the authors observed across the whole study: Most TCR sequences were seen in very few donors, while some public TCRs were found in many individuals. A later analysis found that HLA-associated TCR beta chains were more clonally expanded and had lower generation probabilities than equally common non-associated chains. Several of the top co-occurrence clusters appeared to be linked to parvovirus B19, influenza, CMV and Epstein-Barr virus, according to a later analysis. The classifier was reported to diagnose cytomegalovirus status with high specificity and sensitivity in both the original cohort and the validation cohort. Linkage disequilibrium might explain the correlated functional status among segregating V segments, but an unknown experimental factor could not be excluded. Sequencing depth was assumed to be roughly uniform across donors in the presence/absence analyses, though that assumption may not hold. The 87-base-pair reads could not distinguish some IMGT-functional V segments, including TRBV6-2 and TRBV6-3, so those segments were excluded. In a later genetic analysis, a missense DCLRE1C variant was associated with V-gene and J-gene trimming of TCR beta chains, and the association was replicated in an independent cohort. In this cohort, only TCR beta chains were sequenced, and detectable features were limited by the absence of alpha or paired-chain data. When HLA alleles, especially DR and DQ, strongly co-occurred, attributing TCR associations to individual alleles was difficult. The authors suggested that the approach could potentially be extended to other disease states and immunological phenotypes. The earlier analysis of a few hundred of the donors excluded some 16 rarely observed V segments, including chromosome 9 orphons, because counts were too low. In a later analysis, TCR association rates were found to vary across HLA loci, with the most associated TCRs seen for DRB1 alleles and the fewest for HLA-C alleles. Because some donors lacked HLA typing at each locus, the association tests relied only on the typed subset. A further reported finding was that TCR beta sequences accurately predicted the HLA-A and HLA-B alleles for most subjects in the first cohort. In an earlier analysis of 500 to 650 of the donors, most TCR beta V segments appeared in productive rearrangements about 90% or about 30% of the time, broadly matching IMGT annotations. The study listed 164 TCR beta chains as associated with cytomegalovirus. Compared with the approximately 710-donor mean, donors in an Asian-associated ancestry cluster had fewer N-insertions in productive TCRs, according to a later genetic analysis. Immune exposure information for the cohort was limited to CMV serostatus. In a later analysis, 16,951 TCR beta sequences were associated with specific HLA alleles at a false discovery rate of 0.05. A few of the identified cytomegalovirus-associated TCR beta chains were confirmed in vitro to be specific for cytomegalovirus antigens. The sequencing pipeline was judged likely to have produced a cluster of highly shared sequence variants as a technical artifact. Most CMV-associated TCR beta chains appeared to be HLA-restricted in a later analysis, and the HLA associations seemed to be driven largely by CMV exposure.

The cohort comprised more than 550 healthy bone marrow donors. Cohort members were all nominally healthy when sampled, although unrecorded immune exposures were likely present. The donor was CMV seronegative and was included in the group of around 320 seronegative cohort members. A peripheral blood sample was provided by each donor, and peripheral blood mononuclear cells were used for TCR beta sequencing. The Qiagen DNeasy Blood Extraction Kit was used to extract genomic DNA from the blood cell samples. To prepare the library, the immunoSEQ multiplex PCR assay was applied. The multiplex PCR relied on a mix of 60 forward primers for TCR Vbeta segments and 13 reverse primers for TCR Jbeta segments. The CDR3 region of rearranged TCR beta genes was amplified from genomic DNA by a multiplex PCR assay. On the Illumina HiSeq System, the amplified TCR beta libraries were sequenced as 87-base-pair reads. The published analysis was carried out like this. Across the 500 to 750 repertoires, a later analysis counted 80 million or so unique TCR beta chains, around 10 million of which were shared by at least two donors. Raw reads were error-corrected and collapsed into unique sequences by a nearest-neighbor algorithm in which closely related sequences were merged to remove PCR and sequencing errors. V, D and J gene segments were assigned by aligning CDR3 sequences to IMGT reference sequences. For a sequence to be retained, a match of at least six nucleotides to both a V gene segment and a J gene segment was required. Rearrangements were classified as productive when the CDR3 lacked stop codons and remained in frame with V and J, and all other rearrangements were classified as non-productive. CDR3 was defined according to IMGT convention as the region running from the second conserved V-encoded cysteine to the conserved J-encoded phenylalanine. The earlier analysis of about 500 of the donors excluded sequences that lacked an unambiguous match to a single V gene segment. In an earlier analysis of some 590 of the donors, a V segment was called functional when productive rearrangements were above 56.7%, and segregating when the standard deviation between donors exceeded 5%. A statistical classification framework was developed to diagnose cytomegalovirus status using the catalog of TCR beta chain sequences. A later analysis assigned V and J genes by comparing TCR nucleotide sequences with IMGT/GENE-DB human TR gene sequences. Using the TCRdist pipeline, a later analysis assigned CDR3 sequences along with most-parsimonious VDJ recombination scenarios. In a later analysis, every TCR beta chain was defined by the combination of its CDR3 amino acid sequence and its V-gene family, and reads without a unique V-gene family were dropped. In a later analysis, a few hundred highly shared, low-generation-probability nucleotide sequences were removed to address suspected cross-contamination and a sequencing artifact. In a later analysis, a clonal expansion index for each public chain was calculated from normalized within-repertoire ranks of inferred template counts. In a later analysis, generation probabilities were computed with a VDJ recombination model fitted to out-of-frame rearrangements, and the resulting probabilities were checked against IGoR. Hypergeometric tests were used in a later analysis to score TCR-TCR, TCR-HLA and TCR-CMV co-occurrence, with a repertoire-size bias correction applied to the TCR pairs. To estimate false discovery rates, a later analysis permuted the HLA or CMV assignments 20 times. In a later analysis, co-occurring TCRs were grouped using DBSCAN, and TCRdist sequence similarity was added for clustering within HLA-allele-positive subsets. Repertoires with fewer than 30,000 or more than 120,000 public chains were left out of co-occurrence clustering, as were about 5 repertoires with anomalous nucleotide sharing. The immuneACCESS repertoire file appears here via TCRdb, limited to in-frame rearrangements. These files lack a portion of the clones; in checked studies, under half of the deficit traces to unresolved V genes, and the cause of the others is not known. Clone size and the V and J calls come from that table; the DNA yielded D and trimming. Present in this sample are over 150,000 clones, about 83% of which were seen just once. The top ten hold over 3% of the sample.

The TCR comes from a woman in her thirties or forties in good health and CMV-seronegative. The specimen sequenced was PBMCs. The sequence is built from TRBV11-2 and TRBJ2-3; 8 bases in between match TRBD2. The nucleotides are TGTGCCAGCAGCTTCGGGGGCCGGGAGGGAGATACGCAGTATTTT. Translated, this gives CASSFGGREGDTQYF.